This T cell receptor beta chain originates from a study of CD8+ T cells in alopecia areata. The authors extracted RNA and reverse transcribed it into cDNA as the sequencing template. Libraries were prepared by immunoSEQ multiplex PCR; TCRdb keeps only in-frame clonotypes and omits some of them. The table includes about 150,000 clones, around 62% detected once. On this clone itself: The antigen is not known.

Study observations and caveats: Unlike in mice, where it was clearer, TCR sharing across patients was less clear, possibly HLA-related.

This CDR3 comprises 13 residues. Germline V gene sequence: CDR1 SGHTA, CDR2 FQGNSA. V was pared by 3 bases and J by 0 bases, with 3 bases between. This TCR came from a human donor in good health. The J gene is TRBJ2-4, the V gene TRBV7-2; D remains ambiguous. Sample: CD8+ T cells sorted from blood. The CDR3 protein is CASSFLAKNIQYF. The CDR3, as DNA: TGTGCCAGCAGCTTCCTAGCCAAAAACATTCAGTACTTC.